This T cell receptor (beta chain) was recorded in a study of blood T cells in healthy people across ages. General study points: No conclusive comparison of naive versus antigen-experienced cells was possible with unsorted PBMCs. Age brought a roughly linear fall in TCR beta diversity measured per million T cells.

Between the trimmed V and J ends, which lost 2 bases and 1 base, there was a span of 17 bases. This CDR3 region has 17 residues. Per germline, CDR1 KGHDR and CDR2 SFDVKD. Using a J-beta primer mix together with a sample-barcoded 5' primer, a second PCR was run for roughly 6 to 11 cycles. Every cDNA molecule bore a tag from a template-switch adaptor containing 12 random nucleotides. Each CDR3 protein gets one entry after TCRdb re-called the 5' RACE reads with MiXCR. The profile covers hundreds of thousands of distinct CDR3 sequences, with 35% to 45% appearing a single time and 20% to 25% taken by the ten largest. Concerning this clonotype itself: Its antigen is not known.

The chain couples TRBV24-1 to TRBJ2-7; D perhaps matches TRBD2 (6 bases). Input material: blood. The receptor comes from an older woman in good health. The CDR3 here is CATSDSRGIPSSYEQYF. In DNA form, the CDR3 reads TGTGCCACCAGTGATTCACGCGGGATTCCTTCGTCCTACGAGCAGTACTTC.